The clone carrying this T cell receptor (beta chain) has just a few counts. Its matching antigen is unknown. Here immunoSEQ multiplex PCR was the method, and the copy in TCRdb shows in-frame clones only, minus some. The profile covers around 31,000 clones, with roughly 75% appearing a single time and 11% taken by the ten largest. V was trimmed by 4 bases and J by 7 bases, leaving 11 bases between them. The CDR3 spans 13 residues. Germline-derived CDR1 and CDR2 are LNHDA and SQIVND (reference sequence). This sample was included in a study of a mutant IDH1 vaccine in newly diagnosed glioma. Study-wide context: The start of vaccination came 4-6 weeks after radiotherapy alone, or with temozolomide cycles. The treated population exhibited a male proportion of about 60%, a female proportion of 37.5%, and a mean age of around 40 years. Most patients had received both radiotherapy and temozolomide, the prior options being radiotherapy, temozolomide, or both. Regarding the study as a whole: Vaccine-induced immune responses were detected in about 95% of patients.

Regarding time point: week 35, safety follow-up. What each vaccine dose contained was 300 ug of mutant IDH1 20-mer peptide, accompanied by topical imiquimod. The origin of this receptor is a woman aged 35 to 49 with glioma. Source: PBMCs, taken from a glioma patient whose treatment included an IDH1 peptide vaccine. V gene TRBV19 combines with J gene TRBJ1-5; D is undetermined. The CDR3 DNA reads TGTGCCAGTAGTAGGGCGGTGGGACAGCCCCAGCATTTT. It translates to CASSRAVGQPQHF. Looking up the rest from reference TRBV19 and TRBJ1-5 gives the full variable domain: DGGITQSPKYLFRKEGQNVTLSCEQNLNHDAMYWYRQDPGQGLRLIYYSQIVNDFQKGDIAEGYSVSREKKESFPLTVTSAQKNPTAFYLCASSRAVGQPQHFGDGTRLSIL.